This TCR beta chain stems from a study of T cells in localized non-small cell lung cancer. About this clone itself: What it binds is not known.

Study-wide results and limits: Paired adjacent lung recovered a median around 60 of the top 100 tumor clones. Adjacent uninvolved lung had the highest clonality, suggesting focused antigen responses.

TCRdb's copy holds only in-frame clones and misses some; the assay was immunoSEQ multiplex PCR. The sample carries about 34,000 clones, roughly 90% recorded once. CDR3 length: 14 residues. The V end lost 0 bases, the J end lost 4 bases, and 9 bases lay between the germline ends. Germline values: CDR1 WNHNN, CDR2 SYGVQD (reference sequence). The origin of this receptor is a woman aged 35 to 70 with stage I lung adenocarcinoma. Here the sequenced sample was peripheral blood, taken before any cancer treatment. J is TRBJ2-5 and V is TRBV10-1; D unresolved. The CDR3 reads CASSESVVRETQYF. In nucleotides, the CDR3 is TGCGCCAGCAGTGAGTCGGTGGTAAGAGAGACCCAGTACTTC.